This T cell receptor beta chain comes out of a study of post-analysis software for immune sequencing data (dated by TCRdb to between 2014 and 2017). In terms of the full investigation: The recorded disease courses included relapsing-remitting, secondary progressive and progressive-relapsing multiple sclerosis, and some patients had no subtype annotation. A subset of samples was prepared in parallel using single-end sample barcoding, then pooled and co-amplified after Illumina adapter ligation. The patient repertoires were compared against more than 10 previously published healthy control repertoires obtained from donors aged about 6 to 28 years.

Library generation was performed with PCR. These reads were obtained on an Illumina HiSeq 2500. Unique molecular identifiers were incorporated into TCR beta cDNA libraries to reduce PCR and sequencing biases. Per 1 to 10 million input T cells, approximately 500,000 cDNA molecules were obtained, such that each molecule approximated one T cell. The same protocol used for the earlier healthy control dataset was applied to prepare and sequence the patient libraries. Within a given batch, samples were prepared together, multiplexed and sequenced on the same HiSeq lane. Per the original workflow: MIGEC was used to process the raw barcoded reads, and molecular identifier groups with only a single read were discarded before consensus assembly and CDR3 extraction. VDJtools was used for post-analysis of the clonotype tables, and diversity was normalized by down-sampling every dataset to the size of the smallest sample. In repertoire overlap clustering, CDR3 amino acid sequences, but not nucleotide sequences, were matched to correct batch-related cross-sample contamination. TCRdb cleaned the public reads at Q25 with fastp, built clones with MiXCR and kept in-frame beta chains. Each entry is one CDR3 protein sequence, shown with its most common DNA and genes. These V and J calls originate from TCRdb's pipeline instead of the authors' own analysis. Across this sample there are some 500,000 distinct CDR3 sequences, with around 40% seen only once. The top ten clones comprise around 10% of the sample.

This clonotype was detected once. Its antigen specificity is not known. Base qualities are not recorded, but no much larger clone differs from it by a single base. The CDR3 starts with the cysteine, ends with the phenylalanine, and has 16 residues. Only the CDR3 DNA stays, 48 bases, in frame from base 1. Via the germline V gene (reference sequence), CDR1 is LGHDT and CDR2 YNNKEL. V ends up 4 bases short and J 4 bases short, with an unmatched junction base count of 10. What the work shows at the level of the full study, not this receptor alone: The control group was slightly older than the multiple sclerosis patient group. Normalized Chao1 diversity was significantly lower in multiple sclerosis patients than controls, suggesting substantial peripheral T-cell clonal expansion. Significantly higher frequencies in patients than in controls were found for several TRBV segments, including TRBV5-6, TRBV5-1 and TRBV20-1. Strong co-clustering of samples prepared in the same batch was shown by direct clustering with F measure, prompting a batch-effect correction.

To demonstrate the VDJtools post-analysis software, TCR beta repertoires were profiled from the peripheral blood of about a dozen young patients with multiple sclerosis. The multiple sclerosis patients were children and adolescents between roughly 6 and 16 years of age. This clonotype was obtained from a girl between 5 and 17 years old with multiple sclerosis. Sequencing was performed on blood. The V and J segments used are TRBV3-1 and TRBJ2-1; 7 bases in between match TRBD2. The DNA is as follows: TGTGCCAGCAGCCGAGGGCCGGGGAGGGGATACAATGAGCAGTTCTTC. The encoded protein is CASSRGPGRGYNEQFF.